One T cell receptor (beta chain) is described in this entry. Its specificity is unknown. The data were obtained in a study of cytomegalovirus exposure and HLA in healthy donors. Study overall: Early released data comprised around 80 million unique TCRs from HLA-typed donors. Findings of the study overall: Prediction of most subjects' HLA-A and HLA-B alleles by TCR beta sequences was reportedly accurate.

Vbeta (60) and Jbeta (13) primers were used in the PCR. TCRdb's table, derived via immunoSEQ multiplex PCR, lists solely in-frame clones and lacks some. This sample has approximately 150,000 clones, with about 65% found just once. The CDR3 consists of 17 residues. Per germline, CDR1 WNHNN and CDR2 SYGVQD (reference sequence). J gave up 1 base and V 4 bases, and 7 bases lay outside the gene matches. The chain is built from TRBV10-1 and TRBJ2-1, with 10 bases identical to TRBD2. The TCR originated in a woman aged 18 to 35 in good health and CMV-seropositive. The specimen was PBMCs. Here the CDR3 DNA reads TGCGCCAGCAGTGTGGCTAGCGGGAGTGGGTCCTACAATGAGCAGTTCTTC. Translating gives CASSVASGSGSYNEQFF.